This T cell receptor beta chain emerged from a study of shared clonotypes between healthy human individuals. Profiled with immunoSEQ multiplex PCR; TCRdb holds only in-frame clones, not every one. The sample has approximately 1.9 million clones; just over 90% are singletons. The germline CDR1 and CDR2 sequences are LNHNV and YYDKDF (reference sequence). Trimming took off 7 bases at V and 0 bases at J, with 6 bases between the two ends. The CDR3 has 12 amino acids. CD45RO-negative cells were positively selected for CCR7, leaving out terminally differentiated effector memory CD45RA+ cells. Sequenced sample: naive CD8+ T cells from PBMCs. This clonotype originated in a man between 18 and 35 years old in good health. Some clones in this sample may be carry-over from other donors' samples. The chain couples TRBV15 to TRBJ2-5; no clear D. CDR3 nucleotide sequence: TGTGCCACCACAACGTACCAAGAGACCCAGTACTTC. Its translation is CATTTYQETQYF.